The clone carrying this TCR beta chain showed up many times. Its antigen is still unknown. This sample stems from a study of T-cell reconstitution after alpha-beta-depleted transplantation in children. Preparation of the TCRbeta library involved a method that used unique molecular identifiers. TCRdb itself ran the PCR reads through MiXCR, one entry per CDR3 protein. The repertoire includes about 110,000 distinct CDR3 sequences, around 6.4% of them detected once, and roughly 25% sits in the top ten. Notes on the study in general: TCRbeta diversity was high at day 60 in some patients (a result of surviving recipient T cells and thymic progenitors). A year post-transplant, T-cell counts and diversity derived mostly from newly produced T cells. It was reported that alpha-beta T cells came from several hundred expanded graft clones (about two months after transplant).

Germline V CDR1 and CDR2: MNHEY, SVGEGT. V was pared by 6 bases and J by 0 bases, with 11 bases between. The CDR3 has 14 amino acids. The specimen comprised PBMCs, mostly from graft donor cells, sampled 360 days after TCRalphabeta/CD19-depleted stem cell transplant. The chain carries TRBV6-2 or TRBV6-3 and TRBJ1-1; TRBD1 is a possible D gene (6 bases). The receptor was isolated from a male patient under 10 years old who had a stem cell transplant for acute lymphoblastic leukemia, so the T cells may come from the graft donor. This chain's CDR3 is CASSRGTLNTEAFF. CDR3 coding DNA: TGTGCCAGCAGCCGAGGGACACTGAACACTGAAGCTTTCTTT.